Each of the 16 T cell receptor beta chains below was sequenced from the same sample in a study of T-cell memory formation after mild COVID-19. In TCRdb, the 5' RACE reads were re-called with MiXCR into one record per CDR3 protein. The sample contains fewer than 500,000 distinct CDR3 sequences, roughly 23% of which appear only once. Input material: PBMCs or a T cell subset sorted from them (not recorded which). Every receptor here comes from an adult woman who had mild COVID-19 (a few samples of this study predate the infection). Cell type and time point are not known.

The table lists this clonotype with a few counts. The gene calls are TRBV3-1 and TRBJ2-7, with TRBD2 identical over 9 bases. In germline, CDR1 is LGHDT, CDR2 YNNKEL (reference sequence). After removal of 0 bases from V and 5 bases from J, the junction contained 11 bases not matched to a gene. The CDR3 extends over 17 amino acids. CDR3 bases: TGTGCCAGCAGCCAAGATCCCCCCTTAGCGGGAGAAGACGAGCAGTACTTC. Amino acid sequence: CASSQDPPLAGEDEQYF.

This clonotype has more than one count but fewer than ten. The chain joins TRBV4-1 to TRBJ2-1; D may be TRBD2 (6 bases). Trimming left V 3 bases short and J 7 bases short, with 13 bases between. Germline lookup yields CDR1 MGHRA and CDR2 YSYEKL. The CDR3 extends over 14 amino acids. Here the CDR3 reads CASSHGDWGNEQFF. CDR3 coding DNA: TGCGCCAGCAGCCATGGGGACTGGGGGAATGAGCAGTTCTTC.

The chain recombines TRBV12-3 or TRBV12-4 with TRBJ2-7; TRBD2 is a possible D gene (6 bases). CDR3 length equals 15 residues. V was cut by 6 bases and J by 0 bases, with 15 bases left in between. The CDR3 bases are TGTGCCAGCAGGGCCGGCGGGGCGAGCTCCTACGAGCAGTACTTC. It translates to CASRAGGASSYEQYF.

The chain joins TRBV20-1 to TRBJ2-2; D is unclear. The V and J ends lost 3 bases and 6 bases respectively, with 14 bases between them. Germline V gene data show CDR1 as DFQATT and CDR2 as SNEGSKA (reference sequence). CDR3 length equals 14 residues. The CDR3 sequence: CSASLLSSPGELFF. CDR3 nucleotides: TGCAGTGCTAGCCTTCTCTCGTCGCCCGGGGAGCTGTTTTTT.

Turning to this clonotype: The missing conserved phenylalanine or tryptophan at the end of this CDR3 makes a read error likely. It is unclear where the CDR3 begins or ends on the DNA, so no DNA is shown, and the CDR3 is as TCRdb lists it. This chain uses TRBV21-1 with TRBJ2-7; the table's D call TRBD1 went unverified against the DNA. TRBV21-1 represents a pseudogene. The CDR3 adds up to 15 amino acids, both ends counted. The CDR3 spells CASSKVWQGAYEQYL.

At least ten counts were recorded for this clonotype. The rearrangement links TRBV15 to TRBJ1-5, with D tentatively TRBD1 (5 bases). Per germline, CDR1 LNHNV and CDR2 YYDKDF (reference sequence). V was trimmed by 5 bases and J by 7 bases, leaving 15 bases between them. CDR3 length: 14 amino acids. The CDR3 coding sequence is TGTGCCACCAGCGGTCAGGGTTCTAGGCAGCCCCAGCATTTT. Encoded protein: CATSGQGSRQPQHF.

This clonotype has a handful of counts. V is TRBV7-9 and J is TRBJ2-1, with 10 bases fitting TRBD2. The germline V gene encodes CDR1 SEHNR and CDR2 FQNEAQ (reference sequence). V dropped 5 bases and J dropped 4; count of bases not matched to a gene: 11. The CDR3 is made up of 17 amino acids. Written as DNA, the CDR3 is TGTGCCAGCAGCGACCCCCCTAGCGGGAGTTTGTACAATGAGCAGTTCTTC. Translating gives CASSDPPSGSLYNEQFF.

The chain joins TRBV6-1 to TRBJ2-7; D not certain. Germline-derived CDR1 and CDR2 are MNHNS and SASEGT. Trimming cost V 0 bases and J 3 bases, with 9 bases left between them. The CDR3 is made up of 14 amino acids. Here the CDR3 reads CASSEAGNYYEQYF. CDR3 DNA sequence: TGTGCCAGCAGTGAAGCAGGCAACTACTACGAGCAGTACTTC.

This clonotype has a single count. V usage is TRBV28 and J usage is TRBJ1-1; a weak D match, TRBD1 (6 bases). Germline loops: CDR1 MDHEN, CDR2 SYDVKM. Trimming took 5 bases from V and 4 from J, leaving 11 bases between them. The CDR3 spans 13 residues. The DNA for the CDR3 is TGTGCCAGCAGTCCGGGGGCAATCACTGAAGCTTTCTTT. Translating gives CASSPGAITEAFF.

This clonotype appeared a few times. This sequence joins TRBV7-9 and TRBJ1-1; tentatively, D is TRBD1 (6 bases). CDR3 size: 16 residues. Germline assignment: CDR1 SEHNR and CDR2 FQNEAQ (reference sequence). V was shortened by 2 bases and J by 5 bases, with 18 bases between the two germline ends. Here the CDR3 DNA reads TGTGCCAGCAGCTTAACGGGGGGCGGCGGGGTAACTGAAGCTTTCTTT. Translated: CASSLTGGGGVTEAFF.

DNA of the CDR3: TGCAGCGTTGAACCCGGGACAGGGAACTACGAGCAGTACTTC. Protein product: CSVEPGTGNYEQYF. The genes are TRBV29-1 and TRBJ2-7; 9 bases match TRBD1. Trimming at V came to 2 bases and at J to 3 bases, leaving 5 bases not matched to a gene. The CDR3 spans 14 residues. Germline V CDR1 and CDR2: SQVTM, ANQGSEA.

This clonotype was recorded a few times. The V gene is TRBV7-3, the J gene TRBJ1-6; 7 bases agree with TRBD1. CDR1 and CDR2 (germline): SGHTA, FQGTGA. The CDR3 runs to 16 residues. After removal of 5 bases from V and 9 bases from J, the junction contained 13 bases not matched to a gene. CDR3 amino acids: CASSPTGPQGGSPLHF. CDR3 in DNA: TGTGCCAGCAGCCCGACCGGGCCCCAGGGGGGTTCACCCCTCCACTTT.

This clonotype appeared many times. The gene calls are TRBV12-3 or TRBV12-4 and TRBJ2-7; 9 positions agree with TRBD2. V lost 3 bases to trimming and J lost 7 bases; unmatched junction nucleotides: 7. The CDR3 sequence is 14 residues long. The CDR3 DNA sequence: TGTGCCAGCAGTTTGAGGATAGCGGGAGCGGAGCAGTACTTC. Its translation: CASSLRIAGAEQYF.

The rearrangement joins TRBV3-1 to TRBJ2-7, with 8 bases aligning to TRBD2. The CDR3 contains 16 residues. CDR1 is LGHDT and CDR2 is YNNKEL in the germline V gene (reference sequence). V lost 0 bases and J lost 6; bases outside the gene matches: 10. Here the CDR3 reads CASSQEGIAGRGEQYF. DNA for the CDR3: TGTGCCAGCAGCCAAGAAGGGATAGCGGGAAGGGGCGAGCAGTACTTC.

This clonotype was seen only a few times. This CDR3 is CASSRTLGTGFHEQYF. As DNA, the CDR3 is TGTGCCAGCAGTCGAACTCTCGGGACAGGGTTCCACGAGCAGTACTTC. The V and J genes are TRBV7-9 and TRBJ2-7, with TRBD1 matching 9 bases. This CDR3 is built from 16 residues. The V gene end was trimmed by 6 bases and the J gene end by 5 bases; junction bases not matched to a gene: 14. Germline lookup yields CDR1 SEHNR and CDR2 FQNEAQ (reference sequence).

This rearrangement joins TRBV24-1 to TRBJ2-1, with D tentatively TRBD2 (7 bases). Trimming pared 1 base from V and 6 bases from J, leaving 15 bases between. The V gene's germline CDR1 is KGHDR and CDR2 SFDVKD. The CDR3 sequence is 16 residues long. CDR3 DNA sequence: TGTGCCACCAGTGATTTAGGCCGAGGGGGGGTCAATGAGCAGTTCTTC. It yields the protein CATSDLGRGGVNEQFF.